In its sample, the clone carrying this TCR beta chain was seen once. The data belong to a study of control samples from healthy donors and cancer patients. The CDR3 totals 13 residues. Per the germline V gene, CDR1 is ENHRY and CDR2 is SYGVKD. The V gene end was trimmed by 4 bases and the J gene end by 2 bases; junction bases not matched to a gene: 1. Clones were sequenced by immunoSEQ multiplex PCR, and TCRdb holds only the in-frame ones, with some missing. The table shows more than 110,000 clones, with around nine tenths occurring only once. The sequenced sample was blood. This chain uses TRBV10-3 with TRBJ1-2; the match to TRBD1 covers 7 bases. This receptor was identified in a man aged 25-45 years in good health. The CDR3 spells CAISGDRNYGYTF. Here the CDR3 DNA reads TGTGCCATCAGTGGGGACAGAAACTATGGCTACACCTTC.